These T cell receptor beta chains were read from a single sample in a study of early T cells in non-severe SARS-CoV-2 infection. TCRdb recomputed calls from the 5' RACE reads with MiXCR, one row per CDR3 protein. The sample records roughly 50,000 distinct CDR3 sequences, roughly 9.8% being singletons. The sample comprised whole blood. The receptor set was obtained from an adult who was a healthcare worker with PCR-confirmed SARS-CoV-2 infection or an uninfected control (not recorded which). Each CDR3 is given with its conserved first and last residue. A D gene is named only where the DNA matches it firmly. Clone size is shown for a subset of rows, as once, few, many or a class of expanded clone.

abundance: .
d_gene: .
v_gene: TRBV9
j_gene: TRBJ1-1
CDR3aa: CASSVVHGEPGDTEAFF
CDR3nt: TGTGCCAGCAGCGTAGTCCACGGGGAGCCGGGGGACACTGAAGCTTTCTTT

abundance: many
d_gene: .
v_gene: TRBV7-3
j_gene: TRBJ2-5
CDR3aa: CASSPGRGEGSQYF
CDR3nt: TGTGCCAGCAGCCCGGGGCGAGGTGAAGGGAGCCAGTACTTC

abundance: many
d_gene: TRBD1
v_gene: TRBV24-1
j_gene: TRBJ2-7
CDR3aa: CATSEAGGEQYF
CDR3nt: TGTGCCACCAGCGAAGCAGGGGGCGAGCAGTACTTC

abundance: many
d_gene: TRBD1
v_gene: TRBV28
j_gene: TRBJ2-7
CDR3aa: CASSLRDRGREQYF
CDR3nt: TGTGCCAGCAGTTTACGGGACAGGGGGCGCGAGCAGTACTTC

abundance: few
d_gene: .
v_gene: TRBV28
j_gene: TRBJ1-4
CDR3aa: CASSPFNEKLFF
CDR3nt: TGTGCCAGCAGCCCGTTTAATGAAAAACTGTTTTTT

abundance: few
d_gene: .
v_gene: TRBV2
j_gene: TRBJ2-5
CDR3aa: CASSQRPSGRGREETQYF
CDR3nt: TGTGCCAGCAGCCAACGGCCCAGCGGCAGGGGCAGAGAAGAGACCCAGTACTTC

abundance: few
d_gene: TRBD1
v_gene: TRBV28
j_gene: TRBJ2-5
CDR3aa: CASSFWTGVGETQYF
CDR3nt: TGTGCCAGCAGTTTCTGGACAGGGGTTGGGGAGACCCAGTACTTC

abundance: .
d_gene: .
v_gene: TRBV10-3
j_gene: TRBJ2-2
CDR3aa: CAIGTLASNTGELFF
CDR3nt: TGTGCCATCGGCACATTAGCGTCGAACACCGGGGAGCTGTTTTTT

abundance: many
d_gene: .
v_gene: TRBV6-5
j_gene: TRBJ2-1
CDR3aa: CASSSQGQRSYNEQFF
CDR3nt: TGTGCCAGCAGTAGTCAGGGTCAACGTTCCTACAATGAGCAGTTCTTC

abundance: medium-sized
d_gene: .
v_gene: TRBV6-6
j_gene: TRBJ2-7
CDR3aa: CASSQDGYEQYF
CDR3nt: TGTGCCAGCAGCCAGGACGGCTACGAGCAGTACTTC

abundance: .
d_gene: .
v_gene: TRBV7-8
j_gene: TRBJ2-7
CDR3aa: CASSPALSSYEQYF
CDR3nt: TGTGCCAGCAGTCCAGCGCTCAGCTCCTACGAGCAGTACTTC

abundance: .
d_gene: .
v_gene: TRBV6-5
j_gene: TRBJ2-1
CDR3aa: CASSGAPHNEQFF
CDR3nt: TGTGCCAGCAGTGGAGCTCCCCACAATGAGCAGTTCTTC

abundance: .
d_gene: .
v_gene: TRBV28
j_gene: TRBJ2-7
CDR3aa: CASSPVSLSYEQYF
CDR3nt: TGTGCCAGCAGCCCTGTCAGCCTCTCCTACGAGCAGTACTTC

abundance: many
d_gene: .
v_gene: TRBV29-1
j_gene: TRBJ2-1
CDR3aa: CSVEPSPNEQFF
CDR3nt: TGCAGCGTTGAGCCTAGCCCCAATGAGCAGTTCTTC

abundance: many
d_gene: TRBD1
v_gene: TRBV12-3/TRBV12-4
j_gene: TRBJ1-1
CDR3aa: CASSTGQGSHTEAFF
CDR3nt: TGTGCCAGCAGCACGGGACAGGGGTCTCACACTGAAGCTTTCTTT

abundance: many
d_gene: .
v_gene: TRBV6-5
j_gene: TRBJ1-1
CDR3aa: CASSMVTGTEAFF
CDR3nt: TGTGCCAGCAGTATGGTGACGGGCACTGAAGCTTTCTTT

abundance: many
d_gene: .
v_gene: TRBV27
j_gene: TRBJ1-2
CDR3aa: CASSLYGPTSLYGYTF
CDR3nt: TGTGCCAGCAGTTTATACGGGCCCACCAGCCTCTATGGCTACACCTTC

abundance: many
d_gene: TRBD2
v_gene: TRBV6-4
j_gene: TRBJ2-1
CDR3aa: CASSGLAGEGHNEQFF
CDR3nt: TGTGCCAGCAGTGGACTAGCGGGAGAGGGGCACAATGAGCAGTTCTTC

abundance: many
d_gene: .
v_gene: TRBV27
j_gene: TRBJ1-1
CDR3aa: CASYSGTEAFF
CDR3nt: TGTGCCAGCTATAGCGGCACTGAAGCTTTCTTT

abundance: few
d_gene: .
v_gene: TRBV10-3
j_gene: TRBJ1-5
CDR3aa: CAISDLSNQPQHF
CDR3nt: TGTGCCATCAGTGATTTAAGCAATCAGCCCCAGCATTTT

abundance: .
d_gene: TRBD1
v_gene: TRBV30
j_gene: TRBJ2-4
CDR3aa: CAWSEGTGKNIQYF
CDR3nt: TGTGCCTGGAGTGAAGGGACAGGGAAAAACATTCAGTACTTC

abundance: few
d_gene: .
v_gene: TRBV20-1
j_gene: TRBJ2-1
CDR3aa: CSARRDAASSYEQFF
CDR3nt: TGCAGTGCTAGACGGGACGCGGCCTCGTCCTATGAGCAGTTCTTC

abundance: many
d_gene: TRBD1
v_gene: TRBV29-1
j_gene: TRBJ2-1
CDR3aa: CSSGTGGYNEQFF
CDR3nt: TGCAGCTCCGGGACAGGGGGCTACAATGAGCAGTTCTTC

abundance: few
d_gene: .
v_gene: TRBV12-3/TRBV12-4
j_gene: TRBJ1-6
CDR3aa: CASSLARGRHSPLHF
CDR3nt: TGTGCCAGCAGTTTAGCAAGGGGGAGGCACTCACCCCTCCACTTT

abundance: .
d_gene: .
v_gene: TRBV7-9
j_gene: TRBJ2-2
CDR3aa: CASSFFEGVGELFF
CDR3nt: TGTGCCAGCAGCTTTTTCGAAGGGGTCGGGGAGCTGTTTTTT

abundance: many
d_gene: TRBD2
v_gene: TRBV28
j_gene: TRBJ2-3
CDR3aa: CASTQIAGGSTDTQYF
CDR3nt: TGTGCCAGCACCCAGATAGCGGGAGGGAGCACAGATACGCAGTATTTT

abundance: .
d_gene: .
v_gene: TRBV25-1
j_gene: TRBJ2-2
CDR3aa: CASSGAGLRGYGELFF
CDR3nt: TGTGCCAGCAGTGGGGCGGGACTTAGGGGATACGGGGAGCTGTTTTTT

abundance: many
d_gene: TRBD2
v_gene: TRBV7-7
j_gene: TRBJ2-2
CDR3aa: CASSQLAGGLNGELFF
CDR3nt: TGTGCCAGCAGCCAGCTAGCGGGAGGGCTGAACGGGGAGCTGTTTTTT

abundance: many
d_gene: TRBD1
v_gene: TRBV19
j_gene: TRBJ2-7
CDR3aa: CASSPGTGGPYGEQYF
CDR3nt: TGTGCCAGTAGCCCCGGGACAGGGGGCCCCTATGGAGAGCAGTACTTC

abundance: few
d_gene: .
v_gene: TRBV28
j_gene: TRBJ2-1
CDR3aa: CASSSSGSDHNEQFF
CDR3nt: TGTGCCAGCAGTTCCTCCGGGTCCGACCACAATGAGCAGTTCTTC

abundance: many
d_gene: TRBD1
v_gene: TRBV11-2
j_gene: TRBJ1-1
CDR3aa: CASSLFPRAGGEHTEAFF
CDR3nt: TGTGCCAGCAGCTTATTCCCCCGGGCAGGGGGAGAACACACTGAAGCTTTCTTT

abundance: .
d_gene: .
v_gene: TRBV7-2
j_gene: TRBJ1-1
CDR3aa: CASSPRTAAEAFF
CDR3nt: TGTGCCAGCAGCCCGAGGACAGCGGCTGAAGCTTTCTTT

abundance: many
d_gene: .
v_gene: TRBV7-3
j_gene: TRBJ1-1
CDR3aa: CASSLDRVNTEAFF
CDR3nt: TGTGCCAGCTCCTTAGACCGGGTGAACACTGAAGCTTTCTTT

abundance: many
d_gene: TRBD1
v_gene: TRBV14
j_gene: TRBJ2-3
CDR3aa: CASSKGGTGRTDTQYF
CDR3nt: TGTGCCAGCAGCAAAGGCGGGACAGGGAGGACAGATACGCAGTATTTT

abundance: many
d_gene: .
v_gene: TRBV7-9
j_gene: TRBJ2-7
CDR3aa: CASSPGPGYEQYF
CDR3nt: TGTGCCAGCAGCCCAGGGCCGGGCTACGAGCAGTACTTC

abundance: many
d_gene: .
v_gene: TRBV6-5
j_gene: TRBJ2-5
CDR3aa: CASSYSRGSETQYF
CDR3nt: TGTGCCAGCAGTTACTCACGGGGGTCAGAGACCCAGTACTTC

abundance: many
d_gene: .
v_gene: TRBV20-1
j_gene: TRBJ1-5
CDR3aa: CSARLTGGSQPQHF
CDR3nt: TGCAGTGCTAGATTGACTGGGGGATCCCAGCCCCAGCATTTT

abundance: .
d_gene: TRBD2
v_gene: TRBV20-1
j_gene: TRBJ2-7
CDR3aa: CSARVPGTSRHEQYF
CDR3nt: TGCAGTGCTAGGGTACCCGGGACTAGCAGGCACGAGCAGTACTTC

abundance: many
d_gene: .
v_gene: TRBV20-1
j_gene: TRBJ2-2
CDR3aa: CSARDVSAGELFF
CDR3nt: TGCAGTGCTAGAGATGTTTCGGCCGGGGAGCTGTTTTTT

abundance: many
d_gene: .
v_gene: TRBV27
j_gene: TRBJ1-5
CDR3aa: CASSLGAAGQPQHF
CDR3nt: TGTGCCAGCAGTTTAGGGGCGGCGGGTCAGCCCCAGCATTTT

abundance: many
d_gene: .
v_gene: TRBV9
j_gene: TRBJ1-1
CDR3aa: CASGRPDTEAFF
CDR3nt: TGTGCCAGCGGGCGCCCCGACACTGAAGCTTTCTTT

abundance: many
d_gene: .
v_gene: TRBV10-2
j_gene: TRBJ1-5
CDR3aa: CASSEGARQPQHF
CDR3nt: TGCGCCAGCAGTGAGGGGGCGAGACAGCCCCAGCATTTT

abundance: many
d_gene: .
v_gene: TRBV12-3/TRBV12-4
j_gene: TRBJ1-1
CDR3aa: CASSNRPGGTEAFF
CDR3nt: TGTGCCAGCAGTAATCGTCCGGGGGGCACTGAAGCTTTCTTT

abundance: .
d_gene: .
v_gene: TRBV20-1
j_gene: TRBJ1-2
CDR3aa: CSARDLTGGYTF
CDR3nt: TGCAGTGCTAGAGACCTTACCGGGGGCTACACCTTC

abundance: .
d_gene: TRBD2
v_gene: TRBV12-3/TRBV12-4
j_gene: TRBJ2-7
CDR3aa: CASRTSGRGYEQYF
CDR3nt: TGTGCCAGCAGGACTAGCGGGAGAGGATACGAGCAGTACTTC

abundance: .
d_gene: .
v_gene: TRBV29-1
j_gene: TRBJ1-2
CDR3aa: CSVIGRQGGYTF
CDR3nt: TGCAGCGTTATCGGCAGGCAGGGTGGCTACACCTTC

abundance: medium-sized
d_gene: .
v_gene: TRBV2
j_gene: TRBJ2-1
CDR3aa: CASSGVEQFF
CDR3nt: TGTGCCAGCAGTGGTGTTGAGCAGTTCTTC

abundance: many
d_gene: .
v_gene: TRBV18
j_gene: TRBJ1-1
CDR3aa: CASSPPGSNTEAFF
CDR3nt: TGTGCCAGCTCACCACCCGGATCGAACACTGAAGCTTTCTTT

abundance: few
d_gene: .
v_gene: TRBV7-9
j_gene: TRBJ2-7
CDR3aa: CASSLAREPPFYEQYF
CDR3nt: TGTGCCAGCAGCTTAGCGCGGGAACCACCCTTCTACGAGCAGTACTTC

abundance: few
d_gene: TRBD1
v_gene: TRBV18
j_gene: TRBJ1-3
CDR3aa: CASSPGQGFSGNTIYF
CDR3nt: TGTGCCAGCTCACCGGGACAGGGATTCTCTGGAAACACCATATATTTT

abundance: .
d_gene: TRBD2
v_gene: TRBV25-1
j_gene: TRBJ2-7
CDR3aa: CASSGLAGGTYEQYF
CDR3nt: TGTGCCAGCAGTGGACTAGCGGGAGGGACCTACGAGCAGTACTTC

abundance: few
d_gene: .
v_gene: TRBV21-1
j_gene: TRBJ1-2
CDR3aa: CASSSRNSGQNYGYTF
CDR3nt: TGTGCCAGCAGCAGCCGAAATAGTGGACAGAACTATGGCTACACCTTC

abundance: few
d_gene: .
v_gene: TRBV5-4
j_gene: TRBJ2-3
CDR3aa: CASSLDGGYTDTQYF
CDR3nt: TGTGCCAGCAGCTTGGATGGGGGCTACACAGATACGCAGTATTTT